The 30 T cell receptor beta chains given below trace back to one sample, sequenced in a study of control samples from healthy donors and cancer patients (dated by TCRdb to 2018 to 2020). Libraries were built with the immunoSEQ multiplex PCR assay. Not all clones reach the TCRdb copy of this immuneACCESS table, which keeps in-frame sequences only. Checked studies attribute under half of the gap to unresolved V genes and leave the rest unexplained. This sample lists about 160,000 clones; roughly nine tenths were detected once. The ten largest clones add up to roughly 0.7% of the sample. The sample consisted of blood. The origin of the receptors is a woman aged 25 to 39 in good health.

The chain couples TRBV4-2 to TRBJ2-3; 7 bases fit TRBD2. The V gene end was trimmed by 1 base and the J gene end by 0 bases; junction bases not matched to a gene: 7. The length of the CDR3 is 17 residues. CDR1 LGHNA and CDR2 YNFKEQ come from the germline V gene. In DNA, the CDR3 is TGTGCCAGCAGCCAAGTGGGGAATAGCGGGAGCACAGATACGCAGTATTTT. This gives the protein CASSQVGNSGSTDTQYF.

The J gene is TRBJ2-4, the V gene TRBV3-1 (or the pseudogene TRBV3-2); D assignment may be TRBD1 or TRBD2 (5 bases each). CDR3 length: 13 amino acids. Trimming stripped 1 base from V and 7 bases from J, with 8 bases between. The germline V gene has CDR1 LGHDT and CDR2 YNNKEL (reference sequence). CDR3 nucleotides: TGTGCCAGCAGCCAAGGCTGGGACAACATTCAGTACTTC. As protein: CASSQGWDNIQYF.

V and J are TRBV9 and TRBJ2-7; D unclear. The CDR3 loop spans 13 amino acids. Germline values: CDR1 SGDLS, CDR2 YYNGEE. V was shortened by 4 bases and J by 1 base, with 9 bases between the two germline ends. In nucleotides, the CDR3 is TGTGCCAGCAGCCCCCCAAGGTCCTACGAGCAGTACTTC. This encodes CASSPPRSYEQYF.

The chain combines TRBV28 with TRBJ2-7; D may be TRBD2 (5 bases). The CDR3 extends over 11 amino acids. The germline V and J ends were trimmed by 6 bases and 4 bases, with 7 bases remaining between them. Germline-derived CDR1 and CDR2 are MDHEN and SYDVKM. The CDR3 loop is CASSAGYEQYF. In DNA, the CDR3 is TGTGCCAGCAGCGCGGGTTACGAGCAGTACTTC.

The chain employs TRBV11-2 and TRBJ2-7; 7 bases map to TRBD1. Germline-derived CDR1 and CDR2 are SGHAT and FQNNGV. The J segment lost 3 bases and the V segment lost 5 bases, leaving 10 bases of the junction unmatched. This CDR3 has 15 amino acids. The CDR3 sequence is CASSTHRGPIYEQYF. The DNA for the CDR3 is TGTGCCAGCAGCACCCACAGGGGACCGATCTACGAGCAGTACTTC. The whole variable domain, remainder taken from reference TRBV11-2 and TRBJ2-7, is EAGVAQSPRYKIIEKRQSVAFWCNPISGHATLYWYQQILGQGPKLLIQFQNNGVVDDSQLPKDRFSAERLKGVDSTLKIQPAKLEDSAVYLCASSTHRGPIYEQYFGPGTRLTVT.

The chain couples TRBV28 to TRBJ2-7; 8 bases are shared with TRBD1. CDR1 is MDHEN, CDR2 SYDVKM, per germline. J gave up 5 bases and V 2 bases, and 5 bases lay outside the gene matches. The CDR3 sequence is 14 residues long. In DNA form, the CDR3 reads TGTGCCAGCAGTTTAAAGGCAGGGGGCCACGAGCAGTACTTC. As protein: CASSLKAGGHEQYF.

This chain links TRBV28 with TRBJ2-1, with TRBD1 matching over 7 bases. The germline gives CDR1 MDHEN, CDR2 SYDVKM. V lost 6 bases and J lost 3; bases outside the gene matches: 8. This CDR3 contains 15 residues. CDR3 sequence reads: CASSRGQAYYNEQFF. The CDR3 DNA follows: TGTGCCAGCAGCCGAGGACAGGCTTACTACAATGAGCAGTTCTTC.

The chain carries TRBV11-1 and TRBJ2-4, with D perhaps being TRBD1 or TRBD2 (5 bases each). Germline V gene sequence: CDR1 SGHAT, CDR2 FQDESV (reference sequence). This CDR3 has 14 residues. The V and J ends lost 8 bases and 0 bases respectively, with 11 bases between them. Here the CDR3 DNA reads TGTGCCAGCTCAACGGGGCTAGCCAAAAACATTCAGTACTTC. It specifies CASSTGLAKNIQYF.

The chain employs TRBV2 and TRBJ2-2; 9 bases line up with TRBD1. Germline values: CDR1 SNHLY, CDR2 FYNNEI. The CDR3 is 16 amino acids. The junction had 6 bases not matched to a gene; V was cut back by 2 bases and J by 5 bases. CDR3 in amino acids: CASSEWDRETTGELFF. In DNA form, the CDR3 reads TGTGCCAGCAGTGAATGGGACAGGGAAACTACCGGGGAGCTGTTTTTT.

The chain has TRBV5-1 and TRBJ2-3; TRBD2 is a possible D gene (6 bases). Germline V CDR1 and CDR2: SGHRS, YFSETQ. CDR3 size: 15 residues. V lost 0 bases to trimming and J lost 0 bases, with 8 bases between them. The CDR3 DNA is TGCGCCAGCAGCTTGGGACTAGTGAGCACAGATACGCAGTATTTT. This encodes CASSLGLVSTDTQYF.

V and J are TRBV28 and TRBJ2-3; 10 bases match TRBD2. Germline lookup yields CDR1 MDHEN and CDR2 SYDVKM. The V and J ends lost 2 bases and 4 bases, in that order; junction bases with no gene match: 12. The CDR3 runs to 18 residues. CDR3 coding DNA: TGTGCCAGCAGTTTAACGTCTAGCGGGAGTGCCTCCCCAGATACGCAGTATTTT. Translating gives CASSLTSSGSASPDTQYF. Together with reference TRBV28 and TRBJ2-3, the CDR3 gives the full variable domain: DVKVTQSSRYLVKRTGEKVFLECVQDMDHENMFWYRQDPGLGLRLIYFSYDVKMKEKGDIPEGYSVSREKKERFSLILESASTNQTSMYLCASSLTSSGSASPDTQYFGPGTRLTVL.

V is TRBV27 and J is TRBJ1-6; D gene ambiguous. Between the trimmed V and J ends, which lost 8 bases and 7 bases, there was a span of 9 bases. CDR3 length: 12 residues. Per the germline V gene, CDR1 is MNHEY and CDR2 is SMNVEV (reference sequence). This CDR3 is CASHGKNSPLHF. CDR3 DNA: TGTGCCAGCCACGGTAAGAATTCACCCCTCCACTTT.

The count of this clone is one. The V call is TRBV6-1, the J call TRBJ1-3, with D possibly being TRBD1 (6 bases). The V and J ends lost 3 bases and 11 bases respectively, with 23 bases between them. Germline CDR1 and CDR2: MNHNS and SASEGT. There are 16 residues in the CDR3. CDR3 nucleotides: TGTGCCAGCAGTGACGTATCGGCCGGGACATCCCATGCCATATATTTT. Translated, it gives CASSDVSAGTSHAIYF.

The chain employs TRBV25-1 and TRBJ2-7; possibly TRBD1 for D (6 bases). The CDR3 sequence is 13 residues long. Germline CDR1 is MGHDK and CDR2 is SYGVNS. The germline V and J ends were trimmed by 4 bases and 6 bases, with 13 bases remaining between them. CDR3 nucleotides: TGTGCCAGCAGTGCCACAGGGTCGACCGAGCAGTACTTC. It is translated as CASSATGSTEQYF.

V gene TRBV5-5 combines with J gene TRBJ1-3; maybe TRBD1 (6 bases). Germline CDR1 and CDR2: SGHKS and YYEKEE (reference sequence). The CDR3 has 16 residues. V gave up 0 bases and J gave up 0 bases, with 10 bases separating them. The CDR3 nucleotides read TGTGCCAGCAGCTTGGAGGGGGTAACCTCTGGAAACACCATATATTTT. It encodes CASSLEGVTSGNTIYF.

This chain connects TRBV2 to TRBJ1-1; D gene unclear. The CDR3 has 13 residues. V shed 6 bases and J shed 1 base, with 9 bases lying between them. The germline V gene has CDR1 SNHLY and CDR2 FYNNEI. CDR3 sequence reads: CASSPRGNTEAFF. The CDR3 DNA follows: TGTGCCAGCAGCCCCCGCGGGAACACTGAAGCTTTCTTT.

CDR3 coding DNA: TGCAGCGTTGAAGGTCCGAGTTCAGATGAGCAGTTCTTC. Protein product: CSVEGPSSDEQFF. This chain links TRBV29-1 with TRBJ2-1; D gene uncertain. CDR1 is SQVTM, CDR2 ANQGSEA, per germline. This CDR3 region has 13 residues. Deletions cut 1 base from V and 8 bases from J, with 12 bases between.

The gene calls are TRBV19 and TRBJ2-2; 9 bases fit TRBD2. CDR1 LNHDA and CDR2 SQIVND come from the germline V gene (reference sequence). After removal of 7 bases from V and 5 bases from J, the junction contained 8 bases not matched to a gene. The CDR3 sequence is 15 residues long. In DNA, the CDR3 is TGTGCCAGTAACCCCCTAGCGGGACTTACCGGGGAGCTGTTTTTT. This gives the protein CASNPLAGLTGELFF. Filled out from reference TRBV19 and TRBJ2-2, the complete variable domain reads DGGITQSPKYLFRKEGQNVTLSCEQNLNHDAMYWYRQDPGQGLRLIYYSQIVNDFQKGDIAEGYSVSREKKESFPLTVTSAQKNPTAFYLCASNPLAGLTGELFFGEGSRLTVL.

This chain links TRBV19 with TRBJ1-6; possible D gene TRBD1, 6 bases. Germline lookup yields CDR1 LNHDA and CDR2 SQIVND (reference sequence). V was shortened by 3 bases and J by 7 bases, with 13 bases between the two germline ends. This CDR3 spans 15 amino acids. CDR3 in DNA: TGTGCCAGTAGTATCCAGGGGATGGGGAATTCACCCCTCCACTTT. It is translated as CASSIQGMGNSPLHF.

The gene calls are TRBV4-3 and TRBJ2-6; tentatively, D is TRBD1 or TRBD2 (5 bases each). Germline V gives CDR1 LGHNA, CDR2 YSLEER. This CDR3 is 19 amino acids long. V was trimmed by 0 bases and J by 0 bases, leaving 15 bases between them. The CDR3 region is CASSQEGVRVLSGANVLTF. CDR3 sequence (DNA): TGCGCCAGCAGCCAAGAGGGAGTCAGGGTGCTCTCTGGGGCCAACGTCCTGACTTTC.

The chain employs TRBV2 and TRBJ2-3; D not certain. The CDR3 has 14 amino acids. Trimming left V 3 bases short and J 0 bases short, with 7 bases between. The germline V gene encodes CDR1 SNHLY and CDR2 FYNNEI. In nucleotides, the CDR3 is TGTGCCAGCAGTGATGGGCTTAGCACAGATACGCAGTATTTT. Translation gives CASSDGLSTDTQYF.

The gene calls are TRBV19 and TRBJ2-1; D is undetermined. V was shortened by 7 bases and J by 2 bases, with 12 bases between the two germline ends. The V gene's germline CDR1 is LNHDA and CDR2 SQIVND (reference sequence). The CDR3 length is 14 residues. As DNA, the CDR3 is TGTGCCAGTACCCTAACCGGTACCTACAATGAGCAGTTCTTC. This codes for CASTLTGTYNEQFF.

J is TRBJ2-5 and V is TRBV7-9, with D unresolved. V was trimmed by 1 base and J by 0 bases, leaving 6 bases between them. The CDR3 runs 14 residues. From germline, CDR1 is SEHNR and CDR2 FQNEAQ (reference sequence). The CDR3 loop reads CASSLGQDQETQYF. The CDR3 nucleotides read TGTGCCAGCAGCTTAGGGCAGGACCAAGAGACCCAGTACTTC.

The CDR3 loop reads CASSLDRVPGYTF. In nucleotides, the CDR3 is TGTGCCAGCAGCTTGGACAGGGTTCCTGGCTACACCTTC. The rearrangement joins TRBV5-4 to TRBJ1-2; D is possibly TRBD1 (6 bases). Trimming cost V 0 bases and J 7 bases, with 10 bases left between them. CDR3 length equals 13 residues. The germline V gene has CDR1 SGHNT and CDR2 YYREEE (reference sequence).

The chain links TRBV5-1 to TRBJ2-3; D possibly uses TRBD1 or TRBD2 (5 bases each). The germline V gene encodes CDR1 SGHRS and CDR2 YFSETQ. There are 13 residues in the CDR3. With 4 bases removed from V and 0 bases from J, the gap between germline ends came to 6 bases. CDR3 loop: CASSRDSTDTQYF. The CDR3 coding sequence is TGCGCCAGCAGCCGGGACAGCACAGATACGCAGTATTTT.

V gene TRBV6-2 or TRBV6-3 combines with J gene TRBJ2-1, with TRBD2 identical over 8 bases. With V trimmed by 0 bases and J by 0 bases, 4 bases remained unmatched. Germline CDR1 reads MNHEY; CDR2 reads SVGEGT. The CDR3 runs to 17 residues. CDR3 coding DNA: TGTGCCAGCAGTTACTCCGGCGGGAGGCCCTCCTACAATGAGCAGTTCTTC. Protein: CASSYSGGRPSYNEQFF.

This chain connects TRBV19 to TRBJ1-3; no firm D call. Trimming left V 7 bases short and J 0 bases short, with 13 bases between. Germline CDR1 is LNHDA and CDR2 is SQIVND (reference sequence). The CDR3 is made up of 15 amino acids. As DNA, the CDR3 is TGTGCCAGTACTTATGGGAGGGACTCTGGAAACACCATATATTTT. Encoded protein: CASTYGRDSGNTIYF.

The chain uses TRBV19 and TRBJ2-3; TRBD2 agrees at 7 bases. Germline trimming cut 5 bases from V and 10 bases from J; bases unmatched to any gene: 15. The length of the CDR3 is 15 residues. Germline lookup yields CDR1 LNHDA and CDR2 SQIVND (reference sequence). In nucleotides, the CDR3 is TGTGCCAGTAGTCCCCACGGGACTACCCTAGTCGCGCAGTATTTT. Translated: CASSPHGTTLVAQYF. The full variable domain, in which reference TRBV19 and TRBJ2-3 provide the parts outside the CDR3, is DGGITQSPKYLFRKEGQNVTLSCEQNLNHDAMYWYRQDPGQGLRLIYYSQIVNDFQKGDIAEGYSVSREKKESFPLTVTSAQKNPTAFYLCASSPHGTTLVAQYFGPGTRLTVL.

J is TRBJ2-7 and V is TRBV24-1; D not certain. Germline CDR1 KGHDR, CDR2 SFDVKD. This CDR3 has 13 amino acids. Trimming took off 6 bases at V and 6 bases at J, with 14 bases between the two ends. The CDR3 loop is CATSPNSGSEQYF. DNA of the CDR3: TGTGCCACCAGTCCCAACTCAGGAAGCGAGCAGTACTTC.

J is TRBJ1-5 and V is TRBV5-5, with D possibly TRBD1 on 6 matching bases. Germline V gives CDR1 SGHKS, CDR2 YYEKEE (reference sequence). V was clipped by 4 bases and J by 2 bases, with 13 bases between them. The CDR3 is 15 residues long. The DNA for the CDR3 is TGTGCCAGCAGCACCCACCCAGGGGGCAATCAGCCCCAGCATTTT. It yields the protein CASSTHPGGNQPQHF.